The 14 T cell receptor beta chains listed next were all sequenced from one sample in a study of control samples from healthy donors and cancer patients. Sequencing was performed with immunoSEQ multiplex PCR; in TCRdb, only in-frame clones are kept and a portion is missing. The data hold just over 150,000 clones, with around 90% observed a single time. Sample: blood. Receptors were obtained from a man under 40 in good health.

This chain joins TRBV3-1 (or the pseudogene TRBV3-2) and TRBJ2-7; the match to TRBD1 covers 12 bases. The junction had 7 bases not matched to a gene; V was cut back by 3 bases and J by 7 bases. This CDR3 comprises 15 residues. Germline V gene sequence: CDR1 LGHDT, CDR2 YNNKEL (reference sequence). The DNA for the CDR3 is TGTGCCAGCAGCCATCAGGGACAGGGGGCGCGAGAGCAGTACTTC. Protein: CASSHQGQGAREQYF.

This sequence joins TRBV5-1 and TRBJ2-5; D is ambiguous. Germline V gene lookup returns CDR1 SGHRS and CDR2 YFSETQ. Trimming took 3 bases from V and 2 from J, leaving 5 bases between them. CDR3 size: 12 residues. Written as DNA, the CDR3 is TGCGCCAGCAGCTGGGATCAAGAGACCCAGTACTTC. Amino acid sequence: CASSWDQETQYF. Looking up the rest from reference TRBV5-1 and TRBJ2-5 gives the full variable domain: KAGVTQTPRYLIKTRGQQVTLSCSPISGHRSVSWYQQTPGQGLQFLFEYFSETQRNKGNFPGRFSGRQFSNSRSEMNVSTLELGDSALYLCASSWDQETQYFGPGTRLLVL.

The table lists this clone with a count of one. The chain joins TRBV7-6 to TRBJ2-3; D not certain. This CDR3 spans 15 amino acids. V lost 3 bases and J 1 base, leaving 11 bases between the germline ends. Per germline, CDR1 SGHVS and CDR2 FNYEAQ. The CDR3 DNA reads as TGTGCCAGCAGCTTCCCGGAGTCGGGCACAGATACGCAGTATTTT. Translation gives CASSFPESGTDTQYF.

For the CDR3, the DNA is TGTGCCAGCAGCTTAGAACTAGCGTCCTCCTCCTACAATGAGCAGTTCTTC. Its protein product is CASSLELASSSYNEQFF. The rearrangement links TRBV7-9 to TRBJ2-1; TRBD2 agrees at 7 bases. Trimming removed 1 base from V and 0 bases from J; junction bases left unmatched: 6. Germline assignment: CDR1 SEHNR and CDR2 FQNEAQ (reference sequence). The CDR3 loop spans 17 amino acids.

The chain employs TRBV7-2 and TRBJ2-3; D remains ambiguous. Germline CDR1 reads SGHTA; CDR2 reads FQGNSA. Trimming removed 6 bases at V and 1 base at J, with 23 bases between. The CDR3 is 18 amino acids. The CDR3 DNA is TGTGCCAGCAGTGGGTATGTTTCGGCCTGGAAAGGCACAGATACGCAGTATTTT. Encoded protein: CASSGYVSAWKGTDTQYF.

DNA for the CDR3: TGTGCCAGCAGCTCCACAGGGGGCGGTCAGCCCCAGCATTTT. This codes for CASSSTGGGQPQHF. The V and J genes are TRBV11-2 and TRBJ1-5; 9 bases align to TRBD1. In germline, CDR1 is SGHAT, CDR2 FQNNGV. Losses at the gene ends were 4 bases for V and 6 bases for J; bases not matched to a gene: 4. The CDR3 spans 14 residues.

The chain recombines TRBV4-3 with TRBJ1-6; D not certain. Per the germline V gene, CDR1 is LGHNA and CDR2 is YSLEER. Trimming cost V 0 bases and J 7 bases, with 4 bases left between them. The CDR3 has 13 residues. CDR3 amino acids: CASSQEINSPLHF. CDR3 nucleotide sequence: TGCGCCAGCAGCCAAGAAATAAATTCACCCCTCCACTTT.

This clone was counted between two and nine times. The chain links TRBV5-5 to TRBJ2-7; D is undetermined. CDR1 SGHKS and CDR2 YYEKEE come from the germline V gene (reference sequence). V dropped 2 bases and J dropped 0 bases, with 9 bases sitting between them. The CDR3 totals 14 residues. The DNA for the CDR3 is TGTGCCAGCAGCTTCATCTCCCTCTCCTACGAGCAGTACTTC. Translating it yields CASSFISLSYEQYF.

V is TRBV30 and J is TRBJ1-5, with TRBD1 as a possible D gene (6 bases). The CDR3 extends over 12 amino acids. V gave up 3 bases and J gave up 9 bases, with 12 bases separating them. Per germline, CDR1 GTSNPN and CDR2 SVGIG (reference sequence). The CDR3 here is CAWSRTEGPQHF. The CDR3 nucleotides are TGTGCCTGGAGCCGGACAGAAGGGCCCCAGCATTTT.

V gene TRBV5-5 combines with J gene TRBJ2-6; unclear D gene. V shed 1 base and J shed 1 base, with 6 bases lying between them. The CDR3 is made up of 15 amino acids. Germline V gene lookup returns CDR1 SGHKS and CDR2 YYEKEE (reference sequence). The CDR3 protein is CASSLMTSGANVLTF. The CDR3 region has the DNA TGTGCCAGCAGCTTGATGACTTCTGGGGCCAACGTCCTGACTTTC.

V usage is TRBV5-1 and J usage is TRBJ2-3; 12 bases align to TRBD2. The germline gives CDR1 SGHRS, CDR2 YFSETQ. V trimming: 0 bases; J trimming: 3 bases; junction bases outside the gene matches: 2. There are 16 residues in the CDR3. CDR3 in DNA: TGCGCCAGCAGCTTGGTAGGACTAGCGGGGACAGATACGCAGTATTTT. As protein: CASSLVGLAGTDTQYF. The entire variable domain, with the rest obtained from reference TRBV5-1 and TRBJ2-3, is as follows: KAGVTQTPRYLIKTRGQQVTLSCSPISGHRSVSWYQQTPGQGLQFLFEYFSETQRNKGNFPGRFSGRQFSNSRSEMNVSTLELGDSALYLCASSLVGLAGTDTQYFGPGTRLTVL.

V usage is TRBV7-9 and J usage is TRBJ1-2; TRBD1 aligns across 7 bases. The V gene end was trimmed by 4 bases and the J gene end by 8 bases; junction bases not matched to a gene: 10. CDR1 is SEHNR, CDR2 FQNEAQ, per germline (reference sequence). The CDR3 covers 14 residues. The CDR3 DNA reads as TGTGCCAGCAGCTCGTCAGGGGGACCTCAAGGCTACACCTTC. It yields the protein CASSSSGGPQGYTF.

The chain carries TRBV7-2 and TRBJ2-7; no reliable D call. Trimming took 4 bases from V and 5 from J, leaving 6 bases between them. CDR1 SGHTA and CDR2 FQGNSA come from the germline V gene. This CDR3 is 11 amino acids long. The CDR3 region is CASSSNNEQYF. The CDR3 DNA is TGTGCCAGCAGCTCGAATAACGAGCAGTACTTC.

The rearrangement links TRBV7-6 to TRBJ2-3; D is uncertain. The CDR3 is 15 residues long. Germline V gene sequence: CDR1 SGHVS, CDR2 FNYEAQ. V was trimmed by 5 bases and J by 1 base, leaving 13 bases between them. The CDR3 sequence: CASSRGRGGTDTQYF. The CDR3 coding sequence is TGTGCCAGCAGCCGAGGTAGAGGCGGCACAGATACGCAGTATTTT. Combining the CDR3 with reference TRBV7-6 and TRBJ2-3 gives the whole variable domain GAGVSQSPRYKVTKRGQDVALRCDPISGHVSLYWYRQALGQGPEFLTYFNYEAQQDKSGLPNDRFSAERPEGSISTLTIQRTEQRDSAMYRCASSRGRGGTDTQYFGPGTRLTVL.